This T cell receptor beta chain was profiled in a study of T cells in Graves' hyperthyroidism and ophthalmopathy. TCR beta CDR3 regions were amplified from RNA. The study used the HTBI primer set for a first-round RT-PCR of the TCR CDR3. TCRdb re-called the multiplex PCR reads with MiXCR, one entry per CDR3 protein. The sample has about 420,000 distinct CDR3 sequences, around 13% seen once; the top ten hold 4% to 6.5%. The CDR3 covers 15 residues. CDR1 and CDR2 (germline): SGHAT, FQNNGV. V lost 4 bases, J lost 3 bases, and 6 bases stayed unmatched. Broader study findings: The majority of expanded thyroid clonotypes above 0.001 also appeared in blood.

This clonotype was recorded at least ten times. The antigen is unknown. This receptor was obtained from a woman under 30 with Graves' hyperthyroidism. What was sequenced was blood. The chain links TRBV11-2 to TRBJ2-7, with 10 bases lining up with TRBD2. The CDR3 bases are TGTGCCAGCAGCTCAAGTAGGACTAGCGGCTACGAGCAGTACTTC. Amino acids: CASSSSRTSGYEQYF.